The rows below give T cell receptor beta chains drawn from one sample of a study of T-cell memory formation after mild COVID-19. TCRdb recomputed calls from the 5' RACE reads with MiXCR, one row per CDR3 protein. The table lists 430,000 or so distinct CDR3 sequences, about 23% of them singletons. Sequencing was performed on PBMCs or a T cell subset sorted from them (not recorded which). Every receptor here comes from an adult woman who had mild COVID-19 (a few samples of this study predate the infection). Cell type and time point are not known. Both conserved end residues are part of each CDR3. D genes are given only for firm matches. The listing skips clone size in some rows; elsewhere it reads once, few, many or a size class.

D gene,clone size,J gene,V gene,CDR3 protein,CDR3 DNA
NA,NA,TRBJ1-2,TRBV6-2/TRBV6-3,CASSFRQPSWHGYTF,TGTGCCAGCAGTTTTCGACAGCCGAGTTGGCATGGCTACACCTTC
TRBD2,NA,TRBJ2-3,TRBV3-1,CASTLGLARTDTQYF,TGTGCCAGCACCCTGGGACTAGCTCGCACAGATACGCAGTATTTT
NA,few,TRBJ2-3,TRBV2,CASSEGTVGTQYF,TGTGCCAGCAGTGAAGGGACTGTCGGTACGCAGTATTTT
NA,few,TRBJ2-3,TRBV11-1,CASSPLSSTDTQYF,TGTGCCAGCAGCCCCTTGAGCAGCACAGATACGCAGTATTTT
TRBD1,many,TRBJ2-5,TRBV12-3/TRBV12-4,CASSLGQGRQETQYF,TGTGCCAGCAGTCTGGGACAGGGAAGGCAAGAGACCCAGTACTTC
NA,many,TRBJ1-1,TRBV5-1,CASSLGSMNTEAFF,TGTGCCAGCAGCTTGGGCAGCATGAACACTGAAGCTTTCTTT
NA,NA,TRBJ2-5,TRBV6-6,CASSYHRTVETQYF,TGTGCCAGCAGTTACCATCGGACGGTTGAGACCCAGTACTTC
TRBD2,many,TRBJ2-3,TRBV12-3/TRBV12-4,CASSSRTRMTDTQYF,TGTGCCAGCAGTTCCCGGACTAGAATGACAGATACGCAGTATTTT
TRBD2,NA,TRBJ2-7,TRBV20-1,CSAPLLRGSGAAYEQYF,TGCAGTGCGCCTCTCCTGAGGGGTAGCGGGGCTGCCTACGAGCAGTACTTC
NA,few,TRBJ2-1,TRBV7-9,CASSLAHLAHEQFF,TGTGCCAGCAGCTTAGCGCACTTGGCGCATGAGCAGTTCTTC
TRBD2,few,TRBJ2-5,TRBV7-9,CASKRTSGSPNLQETQYF,TGTGCCAGCAAGCGGACTAGCGGGAGTCCGAATTTGCAAGAGACCCAGTACTTC
TRBD1,NA,TRBJ1-6,TRBV6-5,CASSYSKPVLGGASPLHF,TGTGCCAGCAGTTACTCGAAACCCGTCCTAGGGGGCGCGTCACCCCTCCACTTT
NA,NA,TRBJ2-1,TRBV9,CASSLRPGTSSSYNEQFF,TGTGCCAGCAGCCTTCGACCGGGGACATCCAGCTCCTACAATGAGCAGTTCTTC
NA,NA,TRBJ2-6,TRBV5-1,CASSLQPAHSGANVLTF,TGCGCCAGCAGCTTACAACCAGCCCACTCTGGGGCCAACGTCCTGACTTTC
NA,NA,TRBJ1-1,TRBV5-4,CASRTTMNTEAFF,TGTGCCAGCAGAACGACTATGAACACTGAAGCTTTCTTT
TRBD2,NA,TRBJ2-1,TRBV9,CASSQRGRTSGVDEQFF,TGTGCCAGCAGCCAAAGGGGAAGGACTAGCGGGGTAGATGAGCAGTTCTTC
TRBD1,NA,TRBJ1-4,TRBV3-1,CASSQETGLANEKLFF,TGTGCCAGCAGCCAAGAGACAGGGCTTGCTAATGAAAAACTGTTTTTT
TRBD2,NA,TRBJ2-2,TRBV20-1,CSAPSGRGVTGELFF,TGCAGTGCTCCTAGCGGGAGGGGAGTCACCGGGGAGCTGTTTTTT
NA,few,TRBJ2-7,TRBV4-1,CASSQTARGRTYEQYF,TGCGCCAGCAGCCAGACCGCACGGGGCCGAACCTACGAGCAGTACTTC
NA,few,TRBJ2-3,TRBV5-5,CASSFRNGVTDTQYF,TGTGCCAGCAGCTTCCGGAACGGAGTCACAGATACGCAGTATTTT
NA,NA,TRBJ2-2,TRBV5-1,CASRGTETNTGELFF,TGCGCCAGCAGGGGGACGGAGACGAACACCGGGGAGCTGTTTTTT
TRBD1,NA,TRBJ2-7,TRBV7-9,CASSPRDRREQYF,TGTGCCAGCAGCCCCCGGGACAGGCGCGAGCAGTACTTC
NA,NA,TRBJ2-7,TRBV9,CASSVEGWNGGNEQYF,TGTGCCAGCAGCGTAGAGGGCTGGAACGGAGGGAACGAGCAGTACTTC
NA,NA,TRBJ2-7,TRBV7-6,CASSPPDSYFGEQYF,TGTGCCAGCAGCCCCCCGGACAGTTACTTTGGGGAGCAGTACTTC
TRBD1,NA,TRBJ1-2,TRBV20-1,CSARDSPGQGYGYTF,TGCAGTGCTAGAGATTCCCCGGGACAGGGATATGGCTACACCTTC
TRBD2,NA,TRBJ2-5,TRBV7-9,CASSPPYPTSGREETQYF,TGTGCCAGCAGCCCACCTTATCCCACTAGCGGGAGGGAAGAGACCCAGTACTTC
NA,NA,TRBJ2-5,TRBV6-5,CASSYGGGLDGFETQYF,TGTGCCAGCAGTTATGGGGGGGGGCTAGACGGCTTTGAGACCCAGTACTTC
TRBD2,NA,TRBJ2-1,TRBV6-4,CASSEGAGELNEQFF,TGTGCCAGCAGTGAGGGAGCGGGAGAGCTCAATGAGCAGTTCTTC
TRBD2,few,TRBJ2-1,TRBV29-1,CSVGVGTRAGEQFF,TGCAGCGTCGGCGTGGGGACTAGGGCCGGTGAGCAGTTCTTC
TRBD1,few,TRBJ1-1,TRBV7-8,CASRGDSTEAFF,TGTGCCAGCAGAGGGGACAGCACTGAAGCTTTCTTT
NA,few,TRBJ2-7,TRBV13,CASSLSTRGGEQYF,TGTGCCAGCAGCTTAAGTACACGGGGCGGCGAGCAGTACTTC
TRBD2,NA,TRBJ2-1,TRBV3-1,CASSHPDPQGGLAGVPYNEQFF,TGTGCCAGCAGCCACCCGGACCCTCAGGGGGGACTAGCGGGAGTACCCTACAATGAGCAGTTCTTC
NA,few,TRBJ2-3,TRBV20-1,CSALSLGRSMEVDTQYF,TGCAGTGCTCTGTCATTAGGACGCTCAATGGAGGTGGATACGCAGTATTTT
NA,NA,TRBJ1-2,TRBV29-1,CSVDVVPNYGYTF,TGCAGCGTTGATGTGGTCCCGAACTATGGCTACACCTTC
TRBD2,few,TRBJ2-3,TRBV6-2/TRBV6-3,CASSDTVAGGPGDTQYF,TGTGCCAGCAGCGACACCGTAGCGGGAGGGCCAGGAGATACGCAGTATTTT
TRBD2,NA,TRBJ2-5,TRBV4-1,CASSLRLGGQEAQYF,TGCGCCAGCAGCCTCCGTTTGGGAGGGCAAGAGGCCCAGTACTTC
NA,NA,TRBJ2-2,TRBV18,CASSDGGGTGELFF,TGTGCCAGCTCAGACGGCGGTGGCACCGGGGAGCTGTTTTTT
TRBD1,few,TRBJ2-7,TRBV28,CASSLGRQGADHEQYF,TGTGCCAGCAGTTTAGGCCGACAGGGGGCGGATCACGAGCAGTACTTC
NA,many,TRBJ2-3,TRBV7-8,CASSLGWAITDTQYF,TGTGCCAGCAGCTTAGGTTGGGCTATCACAGATACGCAGTATTTT
NA,NA,TRBJ2-7,TRBV18,CASSPSQNYEQYF,TGTGCCAGCTCACCAAGCCAGAACTACGAGCAGTACTTC
NA,few,TRBJ2-3,TRBV18,CASSPRYGDTASTDTQYF,TGTGCCAGCTCACCACGGTACGGTGACACCGCTAGCACAGATACGCAGTATTTT
NA,NA,TRBJ1-1,TRBV4-1,CASSDVSGGLVSTEAFF,TGCGCCAGCAGCGACGTATCTGGGGGTTTAGTCAGCACTGAAGCTTTCTTT
NA,NA,TRBJ1-5,TRBV7-2,CASSLEPGAYQPQHF,TGTGCCAGCAGCTTAGAACCCGGGGCTTATCAGCCCCAGCATTTT
NA,NA,TRBJ2-7,TRBV6-2/TRBV6-3,CASTTGRSYEQYF,TGTGCCAGCACCACAGGACGTTCCTACGAGCAGTACTTC
NA,NA,TRBJ2-7,TRBV5-1,CASSLAESRDQSDEQYF,TGCGCCAGCAGCTTGGCAGAGTCGCGGGATCAGAGTGACGAGCAGTACTTC
TRBD1,few,TRBJ2-3,TRBV6-1,CASSDRQGASTDTQYF,TGTGCCAGCAGTGATCGACAGGGAGCTAGCACAGATACGCAGTATTTT
NA,NA,TRBJ2-1,TRBV6-5,CAPLQETRKYEQFF,TGTGCTCCCCTACAGGAAACCCGAAAGTATGAGCAGTTCTTC
NA,once,TRBJ2-2,TRBV24-1,CATRGTGNTGELFF,TGTGCCACCAGGGGGACGGGGAACACCGGGGAGCTGTTTTTT
TRBD2,NA,TRBJ2-3,TRBV9,CASSVMAGGTDTQYF,TGTGCCAGCAGCGTAATGGCGGGGGGAACAGATACGCAGTATTTT
NA,few,TRBJ1-6,TRBV30,CAWSRGQVNSPLHF,TGTGCCTGGAGTCGGGGACAAGTTAATTCACCCCTCCACTTT
TRBD1,NA,TRBJ2-7,TRBV7-6,CASSNTAGGLYYEQYF,TGTGCCAGCAGTAATACAGCAGGGGGCCTTTATTACGAGCAGTACTTC
NA,few,TRBJ2-3,TRBV7-2,CASSPRGLRTDTQYF,TGTGCCAGCAGCCCCCGGGGGCTGCGCACAGATACGCAGTATTTT
TRBD2,NA,TRBJ2-1,TRBV14,CASSQLLAGGQGEQFF,TGTGCCAGCAGCCAATTACTAGCGGGAGGTCAGGGTGAGCAGTTCTTC
TRBD2,NA,TRBJ2-7,TRBV7-2,CASSLVSGDTYEQYF,TGTGCCAGCAGCTTAGTTAGCGGGGATACCTACGAGCAGTACTTC
NA,few,TRBJ2-3,TRBV24-1,CATSDTRGQTDTQYF,TGTGCCACCAGTGACACCAGAGGACAGACAGATACGCAGTATTTT
TRBD1,NA,TRBJ1-2,TRBV5-5,CASSTAGTGNYGYTF,TGTGCCAGCAGCACCGCCGGGACAGGGAACTATGGCTACACCTTC
TRBD2,NA,TRBJ2-7,TRBV20-1,CSASRPAGGYSYEQYF,TGCAGTGCTTCGAGACCAGCGGGAGGTTATTCCTACGAGCAGTACTTC
NA,few,TRBJ2-3,TRBV4-1,CASSQVSGGSDTQYF,TGCGCCAGCAGCCAAGTTAGTGGGGGATCAGATACGCAGTATTTT
NA,few,TRBJ1-3,TRBV7-6,CASSLHGGSGGNTIYF,TGTGCCAGCAGCTTACACGGGGGATCGGGAGGAAACACCATATATTTT